Shown below are 28 T cell receptor beta chains from a single sample sequenced in a study of T cell clonotyping in hematopoietic cell transplantation. The method was immunoSEQ multiplex PCR; TCRdb's version includes in-frame clones alone and lacks a portion of them. The sample lists tens of thousands of clones, 95% seen once, with about 1% in the top ten. Sequencing was carried out using peripheral blood mononuclear cells. These receptors were taken from a man younger than 45 in good health. Some clones in this sample may be carry-over from other donors' samples.

J is TRBJ2-3 and V is TRBV5-4; D possibly corresponds to TRBD2 (7 bases). The CDR3 has 16 amino acids. The germline V and J ends were trimmed by 1 base and 4 bases, with 16 bases remaining between them. Per germline, CDR1 SGHNT and CDR2 YYREEE (reference sequence). As DNA, the CDR3 is TGTGCCAGCAGCTTGTTTCGGGGGGCGGAGTCAGATACGCAGTATTTT. Encoded protein: CASSLFRGAESDTQYF.

This sequence joins TRBV7-3 and TRBJ2-2; D possibly matches TRBD1 or TRBD2 (6 bases each). Germline loops: CDR1 SGHTA, CDR2 FQGTGA. This CDR3 contains 15 residues. Trimming stripped 4 bases from V and 6 bases from J, with 15 bases between. CDR3 coding DNA: TGTGCCAGCAGCTCACGGGGGACAAGGGCCGGGGAGCTGTTTTTT. Its translation: CASSSRGTRAGELFF. Complete variable domain (other parts from reference TRBV7-3 and TRBJ2-2): GAGVSQTPSNKVTEKGKYVELRCDPISGHTALYWYRQSLGQGPEFLIYFQGTGAADDSGLPNDRFFAVRPEGSVSTLKIQRTERGDSAVYLCASSSRGTRAGELFFGEGSRLTVL.

The genes are TRBV14 and TRBJ1-2, with D maybe TRBD1 (5 bases). Trimming took 4 bases from V and 2 from J, leaving 5 bases between them. CDR3 length: 12 residues. From germline, CDR1 is SGHDN and CDR2 FVKESK. The CDR3 protein is CASSRDNYGYTF. DNA of the CDR3: TGTGCCAGCAGCCGGGACAACTATGGCTACACCTTC.

J is TRBJ1-4 and V is TRBV4-3; TRBD1 agrees at 9 bases. This CDR3 has 14 amino acids. The ends lost 3 bases at V and 8 bases at J; junction bases unmatched: 4. The germline V gene has CDR1 LGHNA and CDR2 YSLEER. The DNA of the CDR3 is TGCGCCAGCAGCCAGGGACAGGGAAGCGAAAAACTGTTTTTT. Its protein product is CASSQGQGSEKLFF.

V and J are TRBV6-6 and TRBJ2-7, with no clear D. Germline CDR1 is MNHNY and CDR2 is SVGAGI (reference sequence). This CDR3 has 14 residues. The germline V and J ends were trimmed by 6 bases and 4 bases, with 16 bases remaining between them. The CDR3 bases are TGTGCCAGCAGCTCCGGGCCGAATTTTTACGAGCAGTACTTC. As protein: CASSSGPNFYEQYF.

The CDR3 protein is CASSLAGSYTNYGYTF. The CDR3 nucleotides read TGTGCCAGCAGCTTAGCAGGCAGCTACACTAACTATGGCTACACCTTC. The V gene is TRBV7-6, the J gene TRBJ1-2; no definite D call. The germline gives CDR1 SGHVS, CDR2 FNYEAQ. The V and J ends lost 0 bases and 0 bases respectively, with 11 bases between them. The length of the CDR3 is 16 residues.

The genes are TRBV5-1 and TRBJ1-3; TRBD1 agrees at 9 bases. The trim removed 6 bases at V and 4 bases at J, leaving 8 bases unmatched. This CDR3 is built from 15 residues. Per the germline V gene, CDR1 is SGHRS and CDR2 is YFSETQ. This CDR3 reads CASKLDGTGGNTIYF. The CDR3 DNA is TGCGCCAGCAAGCTAGACGGGACAGGGGGAAACACCATATATTTT.

This rearrangement joins TRBV7-6 to TRBJ2-6; TRBD1 matches 8 bases. Germline V gene data show CDR1 as SGHVS and CDR2 as FNYEAQ. Trimming removed 4 bases from V and 0 bases from J; junction bases left unmatched: 8. This CDR3 has 18 amino acids. CDR3 amino acids: CASSSLTGALSGANVLTF. The CDR3 bases are TGTGCCAGCAGCTCCCTGACAGGGGCCCTCTCTGGGGCCAACGTCCTGACTTTC.

The rearrangement joins TRBV5-4 to TRBJ2-1; D unclear. From germline, CDR1 is SGHNT and CDR2 YYREEE (reference sequence). Trimming removed 1 base from V and 3 bases from J, with 2 bases in between. CDR3 length: 12 amino acids. The CDR3 here is CASSLSYNEQFF. DNA of the CDR3: TGTGCCAGCAGCTTGAGCTACAATGAGCAGTTCTTC. Full variable domain (rest looked up from reference TRBV5-4 and TRBJ2-1): ETGVTQSPTHLIKTRGQQVTLRCSSQSGHNTVSWYQQALGQGPQFIFQYYREEENGRGNFPPRFSGLQFPNYSSELNVNALELDDSALYLCASSLSYNEQFFGPGTRLTVL.

The V call is TRBV7-6, the J call TRBJ1-2, with 9 bases lining up with TRBD1. The CDR3 contains 12 residues. Germline V gives CDR1 SGHVS, CDR2 FNYEAQ. V lost 5 bases, J lost 8 bases, and 3 bases stayed unmatched. CDR3: CASSRDREGYTF. CDR3 nucleotides: TGTGCCAGCAGCCGGGACAGGGAAGGCTACACCTTC.

V usage is TRBV12-5 and J usage is TRBJ2-1, with TRBD2 identical over 8 bases. The V gene end was trimmed by 3 bases and the J gene end by 9 bases; junction bases not matched to a gene: 4. CDR1 is LGHNT and CDR2 is FRNRAP in the germline V gene. The CDR3 runs to 13 residues. The chain's CDR3 is CASGLAGEFEQFF. Written as DNA, the CDR3 is TGTGCTAGTGGTTTAGCGGGAGAATTTGAGCAGTTCTTC. Using reference TRBV12-5 and TRBJ2-1 for the parts outside the CDR3, the full variable domain is DARVTQTPRHKVTEMGQEVTMRCQPILGHNTVFWYRQTMMQGLELLAYFRNRAPLDDSGMPKDRFSAEMPDATLATLKIQPSEPRDSAVYFCASGLAGEFEQFFGPGTRLTVL.

This clone showed up just once. This chain joins TRBV4-2 and TRBJ2-3; D may match TRBD1 or TRBD2 (6 bases each). CDR3 length equals 16 residues. The germline gives CDR1 LGHNA, CDR2 YNFKEQ. V lost 1 base and J 7 bases, leaving 18 bases between the germline ends. The CDR3 nucleotides read TGTGCCAGCAGCCAAGTAGCGGAAGTCACAGGGAATACGCAGTATTTT. Translation: CASSQVAEVTGNTQYF.

This clone was observed once. The chain recombines TRBV11-2 with TRBJ1-1, with TRBD1 matching 9 bases. The CDR3 covers 15 residues. The germline V gene encodes CDR1 SGHAT and CDR2 FQNNGV. The J segment lost 0 bases and the V segment lost 5 bases, leaving 4 bases of the junction unmatched. The CDR3 loop is CASSRTGALNTEAFF. The CDR3 region has the DNA TGTGCCAGCAGCCGGACAGGGGCCCTGAACACTGAAGCTTTCTTT.

The V and J genes are TRBV7-8 and TRBJ1-1; 8 bases are a match to TRBD1. The CDR3 length is 15 residues. In germline, CDR1 is SGHVS, CDR2 FQNEAQ. The V and J ends lost 5 bases and 1 base, in that order; junction bases with no gene match: 6. The CDR3 protein is CASSPRQGTNTEAFF. The CDR3 DNA is TGTGCCAGCAGCCCCCGACAGGGGACGAACACTGAAGCTTTCTTT.

The genes are TRBV27 and TRBJ2-7; 9 nucleotides agree with TRBD2. Looked up from germline, CDR1 is MNHEY and CDR2 is SMNVEV (reference sequence). This CDR3 spans 16 amino acids. With V trimmed by 3 bases and J by 7 bases, 13 bases remained unmatched. The CDR3 nucleotides read TGTGCCAGCAGTTTGATCGGGGCTAGCGGGACTCAAGAGCAGTACTTC. As protein: CASSLIGASGTQEQYF.

The V call is TRBV5-1, the J call TRBJ1-2; possible D gene TRBD1, 6 bases. The germline V gene encodes CDR1 SGHRS and CDR2 YFSETQ. V was shortened by 2 bases and J by 4 bases, with 21 bases between the two germline ends. CDR3 length: 17 amino acids. Here the CDR3 reads CASSFSPSDRPFYGYTF. The CDR3 nucleotides are TGCGCCAGCAGCTTTTCCCCCTCGGACAGACCGTTCTATGGCTACACCTTC.

J is TRBJ1-1 and V is TRBV6-1; 7 bases line up with TRBD1. Germline CDR1 reads MNHNS; CDR2 reads SASEGT. Losses at the gene ends were 6 bases for V and 3 bases for J; bases not matched to a gene: 4. The CDR3 covers 13 residues. As DNA, the CDR3 is TGTGCCAGCAGGACAGGGATTGACACTGAAGCTTTCTTT. Its translation: CASRTGIDTEAFF.

The chain combines TRBV6-6 with TRBJ1-2; D unresolved. The V end lost 6 bases, the J end lost 2 bases, and 10 bases lay between the germline ends. Germline V gene lookup returns CDR1 MNHNY and CDR2 SVGAGI (reference sequence). The CDR3 totals 13 residues. CDR3 sequence reads: CASSNQANYGYTF. The CDR3 DNA follows: TGTGCCAGCAGCAATCAGGCAAACTATGGCTACACCTTC.

This clone showed up just a few times. A junction boundary mismatches the germline segment, possibly from a read error. The chain is built from TRBV7-7 and TRBJ1-4; D not certain. The CDR3 totals 15 residues. Germline CDR1 reads SSHAT; CDR2 reads FNYEAQ (reference sequence). The DNA of the CDR3 is TGTGCTAGCAGCTTAGGCAGGTCCACTAATGAAAAACTGTTTTTT. This encodes CASSLGRSTNEKLFF.

This chain uses TRBV5-5 with TRBJ2-5; TRBD2 might be the D (6 bases). V lost 2 bases to trimming and J lost 5 bases, with 10 bases between them. The CDR3 extends over 13 amino acids. In germline, CDR1 is SGHKS, CDR2 YYEKEE (reference sequence). The CDR3 sequence: CASSFSSGETQYF. CDR3 DNA sequence: TGTGCCAGCAGCTTTTCGAGCGGGGAGACCCAGTACTTC.

This sequence joins TRBV6-4 and TRBJ2-5, with 12 bases identical to TRBD2. V trimming: 3 bases; J trimming: 2 bases; junction bases outside the gene matches: 1. Per the germline V gene, CDR1 is MRHNA and CDR2 is SNTAGT. The CDR3 has 15 residues. This CDR3 is CASSEGTSGQETQYF. DNA of the CDR3: TGTGCCAGCAGTGAAGGGACTAGCGGGCAAGAGACCCAGTACTTC.

The J gene is TRBJ2-7, the V gene TRBV28; D may be TRBD1 (6 bases). The ends were cut back, 5 bases at V and 0 bases at J, with 11 bases in the middle. The V gene's germline CDR1 is MDHEN and CDR2 SYDVKM. The CDR3 runs to 14 residues. The CDR3 here is CASSEGHISYEQYF. The CDR3 coding sequence is TGTGCCAGCAGTGAGGGACACATCTCCTACGAGCAGTACTTC. The whole variable domain, filled in from reference TRBV28 and TRBJ2-7, reads DVKVTQSSRYLVKRTGEKVFLECVQDMDHENMFWYRQDPGLGLRLIYFSYDVKMKEKGDIPEGYSVSREKKERFSLILESASTNQTSMYLCASSEGHISYEQYFGPGTRLTVT.

The chain is built from TRBV15 and TRBJ2-5; D remains unclear. The germline CDR1 and CDR2 sequences are LNHNV and YYDKDF (reference sequence). The V gene lost 3 bases and the J gene lost 4 bases, with 12 bases spanning the gap. The CDR3 totals 14 residues. Here the CDR3 DNA reads TGTGCCACCAGCAGGGGCTTGGTAGGAGAGACCCAGTACTTC. Its protein is CATSRGLVGETQYF.

The chain joins TRBV27 to TRBJ1-1, with a possible D match to TRBD1 (6 bases). Germline V gives CDR1 MNHEY, CDR2 SMNVEV (reference sequence). V lost 6 bases and J 10 bases, leaving 18 bases between the germline ends. There are 13 residues in the CDR3. CDR3 amino acids: CASRLQGTEGAFF. CDR3 nucleotide sequence: TGTGCCAGCAGGCTACAGGGAACCGAGGGAGCTTTCTTT.

This clone was picked up a small number of times. This chain links TRBV6-5 with TRBJ1-2, with 8 bases aligning to TRBD1. Germline CDR1 MNHEY, CDR2 SVGAGI. The V gene end was trimmed by 6 bases and the J gene end by 4 bases; junction bases not matched to a gene: 7. The CDR3 sequence is 14 residues long. The CDR3 is CASRRQGLGYGYTF. The DNA for the CDR3 is TGTGCCAGCAGACGACAGGGGCTGGGCTATGGCTACACCTTC.

In nucleotides, the CDR3 is TGTGCCAGCAGTTACAGGGCGAACACTGAAGCTTTCTTT. It is translated as CASSYRANTEAFF. The V and J genes are TRBV6-5 and TRBJ1-1; D unresolved. The V gene lost 2 bases and the J gene lost 1 base, with 5 bases spanning the gap. The germline V gene encodes CDR1 MNHEY and CDR2 SVGAGI. This CDR3 has 13 amino acids.

The chain combines TRBV5-6 with TRBJ2-2; 8 nucleotides match TRBD1. Trimming removed 0 bases from V and 3 bases from J; junction bases left unmatched: 13. Germline V gives CDR1 SGHDT, CDR2 YYEEEE. The length of the CDR3 is 19 residues. The chain's CDR3 is CASSLVGQGSWADTGELFF. DNA of the CDR3: TGTGCCAGCAGCTTGGTCGGACAGGGTAGTTGGGCCGACACCGGGGAGCTGTTTTTT.

The chain couples TRBV4-1 to TRBJ2-7; D may be TRBD1 (6 bases). Germline CDR1 and CDR2: MGHRA and YSYEKL. Trimming took 5 bases from V and 2 from J, leaving 16 bases between them. This CDR3 has 15 amino acids. DNA of the CDR3: TGCGCCAGCAGCGCCGGGACATTGGGAACCTACGAGCAGTACTTC. Translating it yields CASSAGTLGTYEQYF.